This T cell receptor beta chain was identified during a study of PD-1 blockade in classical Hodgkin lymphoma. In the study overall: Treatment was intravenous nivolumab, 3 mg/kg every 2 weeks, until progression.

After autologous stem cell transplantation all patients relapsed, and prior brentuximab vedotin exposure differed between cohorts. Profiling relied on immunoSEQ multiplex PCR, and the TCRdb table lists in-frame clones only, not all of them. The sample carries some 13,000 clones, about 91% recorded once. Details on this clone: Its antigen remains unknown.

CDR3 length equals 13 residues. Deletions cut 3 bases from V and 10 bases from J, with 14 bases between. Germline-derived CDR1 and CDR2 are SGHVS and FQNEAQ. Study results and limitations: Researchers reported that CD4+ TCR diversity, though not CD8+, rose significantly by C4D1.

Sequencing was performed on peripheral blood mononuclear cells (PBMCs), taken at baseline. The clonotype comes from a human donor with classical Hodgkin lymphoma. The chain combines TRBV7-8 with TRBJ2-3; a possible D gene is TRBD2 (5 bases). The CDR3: CASSLGHMRAQYF. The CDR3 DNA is TGTGCCAGCAGCTTGGGTCACATGAGGGCGCAGTATTTT.